Shown below are 5 T cell receptor beta chains from a single sample sequenced in a study of T cell therapy after organ transplantation. Repertoires were generated with immunoSEQ multiplex PCR, while TCRdb's copy carries only in-frame clones and drops some. This sample has 20,000 or so clones, with approximately 85% found just once. The antigens of these receptors remain unknown. Time point meaning: 4-8 weeks after completion of therapy. The source material was CD8+ T cells from blood, sampled after autologous CMV-specific T cell therapy. The receptors stem from a human patient who had received a solid organ transplant and had CMV disease. Part of the T cells may come from the graft donor.

This clone showed up just a few times. The chain recombines TRBV28 with TRBJ2-7, with TRBD2 matching over 7 bases. Germline CDR1 MDHEN, CDR2 SYDVKM. The ends lost 2 bases at V and 2 bases at J; junction bases unmatched: 9. CDR3 size: 16 residues. CDR3 sequence reads: CASSLPSSGNAYEQYF. The DNA of the CDR3 is TGTGCCAGCAGTTTACCATCTAGCGGTAACGCCTACGAGCAGTACTTC.

The gene calls are TRBV27 and TRBJ1-5, with 9 bases matching TRBD1. Losses at the gene ends were 7 bases for V and 4 bases for J; bases not matched to a gene: 8. The CDR3 has 15 amino acids. CDR1 is MNHEY, CDR2 SMNVEV, per germline (reference sequence). CDR3 amino acids: CASTAGQGKNQPQHF. Written as DNA, the CDR3 is TGTGCCAGCACCGCGGGACAGGGAAAGAATCAGCCCCAGCATTTT.

The chain uses TRBV2 and TRBJ2-3; 8 bases line up with TRBD2. This CDR3 contains 18 residues. The germline gives CDR1 SNHLY, CDR2 FYNNEI. V was pared by 1 base and J by 1 base, with 10 bases of the junction left unmatched. The CDR3, as DNA: TGTGCCAGCAGTGAAGGATGGGGAAGCGGGAGTGGCACAGATACGCAGTATTTT. It translates to CASSEGWGSGSGTDTQYF.

J is TRBJ1-5 and V is TRBV10-1; no firm D call. The ends were cut back, 2 bases at V and 9 bases at J, with 17 bases in the middle. Germline assignment: CDR1 WNHNN and CDR2 SYGVQD (reference sequence). The CDR3 runs to 15 residues. CDR3 amino acids: CASSERARTNGPQHF. The DNA of the CDR3 is TGCGCCAGCAGTGAGAGGGCACGGACCAATGGGCCCCAGCATTTT.

The chain has TRBV19 and TRBJ1-2; possible D gene TRBD1, 5 bases. The CDR3 length is 13 residues. V lost 5 bases and J lost 3, with 10 bases in between. CDR1 and CDR2 (germline): LNHDA, SQIVND (reference sequence). CDR3: CASSPGTDYGYTF. In DNA, the CDR3 is TGTGCCAGTAGTCCAGGGACGGACTATGGCTACACCTTC.